Reported below is one TCR beta chain. Its antigen is as yet unknown. Germline CDR1 SGDLS, CDR2 YYNGEE. The CDR3 has 16 amino acids. Trimming took 0 bases from V and 0 from J, leaving 12 bases between them. This sample stems from a study of T-cell memory formation after mild COVID-19. Study overall: Clusters of TCRs were largely donor specific.

General study results and limits: From day 15 to 85, contracting clones were balanced between CD4 and CD8, whereas later expanders leaned toward CD4+. Second-wave clones peaking on day 37 lacked confirmed SARS-CoV-2 specificity.

TCRdb re-called the 5' RACE reads through MiXCR, storing one row per CDR3 protein. This repertoire shows 250,000 to 400,000 distinct CDR3 sequences, approximately 15% found once; its top ten account for roughly a fifth. The chain links TRBV9 to TRBJ2-5; D gene ambiguous. Sequenced material: PBMCs or a T cell subset sorted from them (not recorded which). The source is a man younger than 35 who had mild COVID-19 (a few samples of this study predate the infection). Cell type and time point are not known. In DNA form, the CDR3 reads TGTGCCAGCAGCGTAGCCACCAAATCATACCAAGAGACCCAGTACTTC. It encodes CASSVATKSYQETQYF.